Each of the 15 T cell receptor beta chains below was sequenced from the same sample in a study of blood T cell repertoires in COVID-19 (dated by TCRdb to 2018 to 2021). Library generation was performed with the immunoSEQ multiplex PCR assay. Sourced from immuneACCESS, this table was stored by TCRdb with only in-frame sequences that have V and J called. A share of the clones is absent; for the studies checked, an unresolved V gene accounts for under half, and the remainder has no known explanation. This sample comprises under 200,000 clones, 75% to 95% of them detected only once. Approximately 0.48% of the sample comes from the top ten. The sequenced material came from peripheral blood. All receptors come from a man in his fifties or sixties with acute or convalescent COVID-19.

This clone came up once. The chain is built from TRBV5-1 and TRBJ1-1, with 8 bases that match TRBD1. Looked up from germline, CDR1 is SGHRS and CDR2 is YFSETQ. This CDR3 is 15 amino acids long. V trimming: 4 bases; J trimming: 5 bases; junction bases outside the gene matches: 10. CDR3 bases: TGCGCCAGCAGCCCTATCAGGGGGCCTGAGACTGAAGCTTTCTTT. Its translation: CASSPIRGPETEAFF.

The V call is TRBV5-6, the J call TRBJ1-2; D is possibly TRBD1 (6 bases). The germline CDR1 and CDR2 sequences are SGHDT and YYEEEE. This CDR3 comprises 16 residues. Trimming took 4 bases from V and 5 from J, leaving 21 bases between them. The CDR3: CASSPPGLGGGYGYTF. The CDR3 DNA reads TGTGCCAGCAGCCCTCCCGGGCTTGGGGGCGGATATGGCTACACCTTC.

V gene TRBV20-1 combines with J gene TRBJ1-2; D ambiguous. Germline V CDR1 and CDR2: DFQATT, SNEGSKA (reference sequence). V lost 3 bases and J lost 7, with 12 bases in between. This CDR3 is 12 amino acids long. This CDR3 reads CSASGRLSGYTF. The CDR3 DNA is TGCAGTGCTAGTGGCAGGCTCTCTGGCTACACCTTC.

The V call is TRBV12-5, the J call TRBJ1-1; D possibly corresponds to TRBD1 (5 bases). Trimming removed 1 base at V and 6 bases at J, with 9 bases between. The V gene's germline CDR1 is LGHNT and CDR2 FRNRAP. The CDR3 covers 13 residues. The CDR3 nucleotides read TGTGCTAGTGGTTTGGCAGGGTTTGCTGAAGCTTTCTTT. Amino acid sequence: CASGLAGFAEAFF.

V and J are TRBV4-1 and TRBJ1-2; no clear D gene. Germline lookup yields CDR1 MGHRA and CDR2 YSYEKL. CDR3 length: 17 amino acids. Trimming removed 1 base at V and 3 bases at J, with 18 bases between. DNA for the CDR3: TGCGCCAGCAGCCAAGCGGTGGCGGCCCCGCGGGACTATGGCTACACCTTC. Translated, it gives CASSQAVAAPRDYGYTF.

The chain combines TRBV27 with TRBJ1-6, with D possibly being TRBD1 (5 bases). CDR1 MNHEY and CDR2 SMNVEV come from the germline V gene (reference sequence). Trimming stripped 2 bases from V and 5 bases from J, with 10 bases between. This CDR3 spans 15 amino acids. CDR3 residues: CASSLDGTHNSPLHF. DNA of the CDR3: TGTGCCAGCAGTTTAGATGGGACTCATAATTCACCCCTCCACTTT.

The CDR3 protein is CASSPDGALETQYF. Written as DNA, the CDR3 is TGTGCCAGCAGCCCAGATGGAGCTCTAGAGACCCAGTACTTC. This rearrangement joins TRBV11-3 to TRBJ2-5, with D unresolved. V lost 5 bases and J lost 4, with 14 bases in between. From germline, CDR1 is SGHNT and CDR2 YENEEA. The length of the CDR3 is 14 residues.

The CDR3 loop reads CASSLSWTALNSPLHF. The CDR3 DNA follows: TGTGCCAGCAGTTTATCATGGACAGCTCTTAACTCACCCCTCCACTTT. The chain joins TRBV28 to TRBJ1-6; D is perhaps TRBD1 (6 bases). Trimming stripped 1 base from V and 10 bases from J, with 17 bases between. The CDR3 has 16 amino acids. The germline V gene has CDR1 MDHEN and CDR2 SYDVKM.

The V gene is TRBV5-1, the J gene TRBJ1-3; 7 bases are a match to TRBD1. This CDR3 is built from 14 residues. Germline assignment: CDR1 SGHRS and CDR2 YFSETQ. Losses at the gene ends were 4 bases for V and 2 bases for J; bases not matched to a gene: 3. This CDR3 reads CASSDDRAGNTIYF. The CDR3 coding sequence is TGCGCCAGCAGCGATGACAGGGCTGGAAACACCATATATTTT.

The chain joins TRBV9 to TRBJ2-6; D possibly corresponds to TRBD2 (5 bases). The CDR3 covers 17 residues. V was pared by 3 bases and J by 0 bases, with 13 bases between. Germline lookup yields CDR1 SGDLS and CDR2 YYNGEE. The CDR3 loop is CASSAFSGFSGANVLTF. DNA of the CDR3: TGTGCCAGCAGCGCCTTTTCGGGGTTCTCTGGGGCCAACGTCCTGACTTTC.

The rearrangement links TRBV9 to TRBJ2-1; the match to TRBD2 covers 9 bases. The J segment lost 2 bases and the V segment lost 3 bases, leaving 3 bases of the junction unmatched. The germline CDR1 and CDR2 sequences are SGDLS and YYNGEE. This CDR3 comprises 15 residues. In DNA, the CDR3 is TGTGCCAGCAGCGCGATAGCGGGGGCCTACAATGAGCAGTTCTTC. Translating it yields CASSAIAGAYNEQFF.

The CDR3 region has the DNA TGTGCCAGCAGCTTGGGGCGGGGGAGGACTGAAGCTTTCTTT. The encoded protein is CASSLGRGRTEAFF. The genes are TRBV5-8 and TRBJ1-1; TRBD1 might be the D (5 bases). CDR3 length equals 14 residues. The V end lost 0 bases, the J end lost 5 bases, and 11 bases lay between the germline ends. The germline CDR1 and CDR2 sequences are SGHTS and YDEGEE.

V usage is TRBV5-1 and J usage is TRBJ1-6; D unresolved. Looked up from germline, CDR1 is SGHRS and CDR2 is YFSETQ. The CDR3 length is 15 residues. The V end lost 4 bases, the J end lost 10 bases, and 18 bases lay between the germline ends. This CDR3 reads CASSPAAGLESPLHF. CDR3 DNA: TGCGCCAGCAGCCCGGCAGCAGGATTGGAATCACCCCTCCACTTT.

This clone was seen only a few times. V is TRBV7-8 and J is TRBJ1-1; D is ambiguous. This CDR3 region has 13 residues. V lost 5 bases and J 8 bases, leaving 15 bases between the germline ends. Germline V lookup: CDR1 SGHVS, CDR2 FQNEAQ. Here the CDR3 DNA reads TGTGCCAGCAGCCACGGTAGAACGCAAGAAGCTTTCTTT. It translates to CASSHGRTQEAFF.

The table lists this clone with a count of one. This chain links TRBV19 with TRBJ2-5; 7 nucleotides match TRBD1. The CDR3 length is 13 residues. The V segment lost 5 bases and the J segment 2 bases; nucleotides outside the gene matches: 2. Germline V gene sequence: CDR1 LNHDA, CDR2 SQIVND (reference sequence). CDR3 protein: CASSGGQQETQYF. The CDR3 nucleotides read TGTGCCAGTAGTGGGGGACAGCAAGAGACCCAGTACTTC.